This entry describes one T cell receptor (beta chain). The CDR3 totals 17 residues. Germline V gene data show CDR1 as SGHTA and CDR2 as FQGNSA. Trimming at V came to 1 base and at J to 5 bases, leaving 12 bases not matched to a gene. In the authors' methods: Reference gene primer amplification yielded estimated nucleated cell counts. Libraries were prepared by immunoSEQ multiplex PCR; TCRdb keeps only in-frame clonotypes and omits some of them. The V and J calls and the clone size are those of that table, but D and trimming were determined from the DNA. Seen here are some 150,000 clones, roughly 84% observed once, and the top ten hold 30% to 45%. These data come from a study of blood T cell repertoires in COVID-19. The wider study: Specimens from acute and convalescent COVID-19 originated in the United States, Italy and Spain. PBMCs, B-cell-depleted T cells, or T cells provided the cDNA or gDNA that made up the material.

Sequencing was done on a sample of peripheral blood. This TCR was sampled from a human donor in a cohort sampled during active COVID-19. The V gene is TRBV7-2, the J gene TRBJ2-7; 9 bases align to TRBD1. The CDR3 nucleotides read TGTGCCAGCAGCTTAGTAGGTTTGTGGGACAGGGTCAACGAGCAGTACTTC. Translation: CASSLVGLWDRVNEQYF.